This TCR beta chain derives from a study of blood T cell repertoires in COVID-19. About the research overall: Italy, Spain and the United States were the sources of the convalescent and acute COVID-19 samples. The cDNA or gDNA used as material had been derived from T cells, B-cell-depleted T cells, or PBMCs.

As originally analysed: Amplifying reference gene primers gave estimates of nucleated cell counts. Produced via immunoSEQ multiplex PCR; TCRdb's table is partial and in-frame only. V and J calls plus clone size are reproduced from that table; the DNA served to infer D and trimming. This sample has around 250,000 clones, with roughly 89% found just once. The sequence came from a middle-aged woman who had recovered from COVID-19. The sample was peripheral blood.

CDR3: CASRAWTGGTGELFF. The DNA of the CDR3 is TGTGCCAGCAGAGCGTGGACAGGGGGCACCGGGGAGCTGTTTTTT. The chain joins TRBV2 to TRBJ2-2; the match to TRBD1 covers 10 bases. Germline-derived CDR1 and CDR2 are SNHLY and FYNNEI. The CDR3 contains 15 residues. V dropped 6 bases and J dropped 4; count of bases not matched to a gene: 5.